Described below is a single T cell receptor (beta chain) sequence and its context. Diagnostic criteria for definite or probable disease, in their recently defined form, were met by the patients with Susac syndrome. The sample is drawn from a study of CD8 T cells in Susac syndrome. Looking at the study overall: Blood was drawn from Susac syndrome patients while they were therapy-naive, on corticosteroids, or on intravenous immunoglobulin alone.

With random hexamers, reverse transcription was performed on roughly 0.5 to 1 ug of RNA. A multiplex approach, immunoSEQ multiplex PCR, amplified TCR beta CDR3 across 54 Vbeta and 13 Jbeta. A single record per CDR3 protein comes from TCRdb applying MiXCR to the immunoSEQ multiplex PCR reads. The sample yields 84,000 or so distinct CDR3 sequences, more than 85% seen once. The CDR3 covers 15 residues. V lost 0 bases and J 0 bases, leaving 6 bases between the germline ends. Germline V gene sequence: CDR1 LNHNV, CDR2 YYDKDF (reference sequence). The sample consisted of CD8+ T cells from PBMCs. V and J are TRBV15 and TRBJ1-5; D is unclear. The TCR comes from a human donor with Susac syndrome. The DNA for the CDR3 is TGTGCCACCAGCAGAGAACGGTATAGCAATCAGCCCCAGCATTTT. Encoded protein: CATSRERYSNQPQHF.